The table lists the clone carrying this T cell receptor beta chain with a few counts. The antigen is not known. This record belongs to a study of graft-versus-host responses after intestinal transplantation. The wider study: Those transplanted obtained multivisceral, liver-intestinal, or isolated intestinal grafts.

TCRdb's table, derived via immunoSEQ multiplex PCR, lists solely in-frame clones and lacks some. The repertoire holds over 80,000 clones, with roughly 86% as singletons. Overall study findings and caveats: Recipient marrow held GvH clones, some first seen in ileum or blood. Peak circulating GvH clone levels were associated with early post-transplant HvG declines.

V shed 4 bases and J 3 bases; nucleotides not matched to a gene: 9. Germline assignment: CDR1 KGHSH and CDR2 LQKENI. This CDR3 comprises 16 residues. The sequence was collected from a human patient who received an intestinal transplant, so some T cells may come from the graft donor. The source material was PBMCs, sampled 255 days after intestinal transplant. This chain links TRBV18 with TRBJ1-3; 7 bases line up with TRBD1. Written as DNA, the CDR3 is TGTGCCAGCTCACTTGACAGGGTTGAGAATGGAAACACCATATATTTT. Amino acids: CASSLDRVENGNTIYF.